The rows below give T cell receptor beta chains drawn from one sample of a study of blood T cell repertoires in COVID-19. The method was immunoSEQ multiplex PCR; TCRdb's version includes in-frame clones alone and lacks a portion of them. The sample records around 160,000 clones, roughly 90% being singletons. Source material: peripheral blood. These receptors originate from a man in his sixties with acute or convalescent COVID-19. CDR3s include the opening cysteine and the closing phenylalanine or tryptophan. Each record gives: J gene, D gene, clone size, V gene, CDR3 DNA, CDR3 protein. The D gene is left open where the match is weak. Clone size is given for some rows only: seen once, a few or many times, or a class if the clone is expanded.

j_call: TRBJ2-7; d_call: TRBD1; clone_size: few; v_call: TRBV9; cdr3_nt: TGTGCCAGCAGCGAACGACAGGGCTCCCACGAGCAGTACTTC; cdr3_aa: CASSERQGSHEQYF
j_call: TRBJ2-6; d_call: NA; clone_size: NA; v_call: TRBV7-9; cdr3_nt: TGTGCCAGCAGCGCCCTGCGCGGGTCTGGGGCCAACGTCCTGACTTTC; cdr3_aa: CASSALRGSGANVLTF
j_call: TRBJ1-5; d_call: TRBD1; clone_size: once; v_call: TRBV18; cdr3_nt: TGTGCCAGCTCACCGACAGGGGGAAGCAATCAGCCCCAGCATTTT; cdr3_aa: CASSPTGGSNQPQHF
j_call: TRBJ2-3; d_call: NA; clone_size: NA; v_call: TRBV2; cdr3_nt: TGTGCCAGCAGTCTGGCGGGGGCAACTCGGGATACGCAGTATTTT; cdr3_aa: CASSLAGATRDTQYF
j_call: TRBJ2-7; d_call: NA; clone_size: NA; v_call: TRBV23-1; cdr3_nt: TGCGCCAGCAGTCAAAGTTGGGGGCACGAGCAGTACTTC; cdr3_aa: CASSQSWGHEQYF
j_call: TRBJ2-5; d_call: TRBD2; clone_size: once; v_call: TRBV5-6; cdr3_nt: TGTGCCAGCAGCTCCACACTGCTAGCGGGGGGCCTCCAAGAGACCCAGTACTTC; cdr3_aa: CASSSTLLAGGLQETQYF
j_call: TRBJ1-2; d_call: NA; clone_size: NA; v_call: TRBV19; cdr3_nt: TGTGTCGCGGGGTCGGTGGAAGGCTACACCTTC; cdr3_aa: CVAGSVEGYTF
j_call: TRBJ1-6; d_call: NA; clone_size: NA; v_call: TRBV7-3; cdr3_nt: TGTGCCAGCAGCTTATCGTCCGGGAATTCACCCCTCCACTTT; cdr3_aa: CASSLSSGNSPLHF
j_call: TRBJ1-2; d_call: NA; clone_size: NA; v_call: TRBV3-1/TRBV3-2; cdr3_nt: TGTGCCAGCAGCCAAGTTCCCGGTGGCTATGGCTACACCTTC; cdr3_aa: CASSQVPGGYGYTF
j_call: TRBJ1-1; d_call: TRBD1; clone_size: NA; v_call: TRBV3-1/TRBV3-2; cdr3_nt: TGTGCCAGCAGCCAAGGGACAGGGAAAAACACTGAAGCTTTCTTT; cdr3_aa: CASSQGTGKNTEAFF